The present T cell receptor beta chain was sequenced within a study of cytomegalovirus exposure and HLA in healthy donors. Comment on this clone: The target antigen is unknown.

PCR involved 60 Vbeta and 13 Jbeta primers. The table came from immunoSEQ multiplex PCR; TCRdb's copy has only in-frame clones and leaves some out. The table records tens of thousands of clones, around 70% of them present only once. The V gene's germline CDR1 is MDHEN and CDR2 SYDVKM. The V gene lost 3 bases and the J gene lost 3 bases, with 27 bases spanning the gap. The CDR3 has 19 amino acids. Study-level results: Analysis performed later found 16,000 or so TCR beta sequences associated with HLA alleles at 0.05 false discovery rate. Highly shared sequence variants in one cluster were likely a sequencing artifact. HLA-A and HLA-B allele assignments for most subjects were reportedly predicted accurately using TCR beta sequences.

This sequence was found in a woman aged 45 to 65 in good health and CMV-seropositive. Sequencing was done on a sample of PBMCs. V usage is TRBV28 and J usage is TRBJ2-7, with D perhaps TRBD2 (7 bases). Here the CDR3 reads CASSLKVFGGRTRVYEQYF. The CDR3 DNA reads TGTGCCAGCAGTTTGAAGGTATTCGGGGGGCGAACCCGGGTCTACGAGCAGTACTTC.